This paragraph reports one T cell receptor beta chain. Its cognate antigen has yet to be identified. No quality values exist for individual bases; no much larger clone is one base distant. The germline V gene supplies CDR1 SGHRS and CDR2 YFSETQ. V and J lose 2 bases and 0 bases, and a span of 9 bases separates them. The CDR3, from cysteine to phenylalanine, totals 14 residues. Kept here is only the CDR3 DNA, which spans 42 bases and is read in frame from base 1. The CDR3 regions of human TCRbeta chains were subjected to immunosequencing. The paper's processing steps were these. Repertoire TCRs were matched against a reference library of SARS-CoV-2-specific TCRs generated with the MIRA antigen-specificity platform. Breadth meant the fraction of unique TCRs that were SARS-CoV-2-associated, whereas depth meant the fraction of total T cells that were SARS-CoV-2-associated. Using the MIRA data, each spike-specific TCR was assigned both to the spike region to which the TCR was reactive and to a CD4 or CD8 class. Log10-transformed breadth and depth values were compared by one-way ANOVA with Sidak's multiple comparisons tests. Imported from immuneACCESS, the table was reduced by TCRdb to in-frame sequences with V and J called. These copies leave out some clones; in studies compared against another copy, an unresolved V gene accounts for under half, and the cause of the remainder is not known. Clone size and the V and J calls come from that table; the DNA yielded D and trimming. The sample table lists some 150,000 clones, about 93% of them with a count of one. Of the sample, about 2.1% falls within the top ten clones.

The data originate from a study of T cell responses to AZD1222 COVID-19 vaccine (dated by TCRdb to the early 2020s). Background for the entire study: AZD1222 recipients whose second dose came at about 4 weeks and those whose second dose came at about 12 weeks were combined into one group, since spike-specific TCR depth and breadth did not differ between the two schedules. Enrollment into the trials was organized by age into subgroups of 18-55, 56-69 and 70-plus years, and those subgroups contained about 150, 27 and 61 TCR-sequenced participants, respectively. A total of about 240 trial participants underwent TCR sequencing, of whom nearly 210 received two doses of AZD1222 and some 25 received two doses of the MenACWY control vaccine. Study-level results and caveats: The vaccine-associated CD4 TCRs covered the entire spike protein, and the dominant responses fell in regions 160-218 and 743-854. Because no samples from the day 14 peak response were available, repertoires could be characterized only after the peak T cell response. The 56-69-year group was small, and its depth increase did not reach significance, likely because of low power. Nearly half of unique spike-specific TCRs reportedly recognized epitopes outside regions mutated in the B.1.351 and B.1.1.7 variants. Conclusions about previously exposed vaccinees are limited because only five to seven AZD1222 recipients were SARS-CoV-2 seropositive at baseline. Participants were mostly white British, with more females than males. The authors suggested clonal diversity may have been underestimated. Spike-specific TCR breadth and depth rose significantly after two AZD1222 doses compared with day 0 and with MenACWY recipients.

Taken with the paper, the label for time point translates to: baseline before first vaccination. Samples from vaccinated people were obtained from the UK trials COV001 and COV002, which included a single-blind randomized controlled phase 2/3 trial of AZD1222 (ChAdOx1 nCoV-19) in healthy adults. For TCRbeta chain sequencing, PBMC samples were collected from trial participants at day 0 and at day 28 after the second dose. This specimen consisted of peripheral blood, obtained on day 0 of AZD1222 vaccination. This TCR was recovered from an adult in good health. The V and J genes are TRBV5-1 and TRBJ2-7, with the D gene too uncertain to name. This receptor has the CDR3 CASSFRMSSYEQYF. The nucleotide sequence is TGCGCCAGCAGCTTTAGGATGAGCTCCTACGAGCAGTACTTC.